A single sample is the source of the 19 T cell receptor beta chains below, sequenced in a study of cytomegalovirus exposure and HLA in healthy donors. Primers included in the PCR were 60 Vbeta and 13 Jbeta primers. Sequenced by immunoSEQ multiplex PCR; TCRdb stores in-frame clones only, minus some. The repertoire includes 120,000 to 150,000 clones, roughly 80% of them detected once, and about 5.3% sits in the top ten. What was sequenced was PBMCs. These receptors all stem from a woman aged 45-65 years in good health and CMV-seronegative.

This clone has a single count. V gene TRBV29-1 combines with J gene TRBJ1-1; 9 positions agree with TRBD1. This CDR3 has 13 residues. Per germline, CDR1 SQVTM and CDR2 ANQGSEA. The J segment lost 4 bases and the V segment lost 7 bases, leaving 7 bases of the junction unmatched. CDR3 region: CSGWTGEGTEAFF. CDR3 DNA: TGCAGCGGGTGGACAGGGGAGGGCACTGAAGCTTTCTTT.

CDR3 amino acids: CASSLASPGYTF. The DNA of the CDR3 is TGTGCCAGCAGCTTAGCCTCTCCTGGCTACACCTTC. This chain joins TRBV7-9 and TRBJ1-2; no definite D call. V dropped 0 bases and J dropped 7 bases, with 6 bases sitting between them. The CDR3 contains 12 residues. In germline, CDR1 is SEHNR, CDR2 FQNEAQ (reference sequence).

V usage is TRBV7-9 and J usage is TRBJ2-2; tentative D call: TRBD1 (5 bases). The CDR3 is 14 amino acids. CDR1 and CDR2 (germline): SEHNR, FQNEAQ (reference sequence). Trimming stripped 1 base from V and 7 bases from J, with 10 bases between. CDR3: CASSLGGPHGELFF. In DNA, the CDR3 is TGTGCCAGCAGCTTAGGGGGCCCCCACGGGGAGCTGTTTTTT. Complete variable domain (other parts from reference TRBV7-9 and TRBJ2-2): DTGVSQNPRHKITKRGQNVTFRCDPISEHNRLYWYRQTLGQGPEFLTYFQNEAQLEKSRLLSDRFSAERPKGSFSTLEIQRTEQGDSAMYLCASSLGGPHGELFFGEGSRLTVL.

The rearrangement uses TRBV19 and TRBJ2-7; D may be TRBD2 (5 bases). CDR1 is LNHDA, CDR2 SQIVND, per germline (reference sequence). Trimming pared 1 base from V and 0 bases from J, leaving 13 bases between. This CDR3 has 16 residues. CDR3 coding DNA: TGTGCCAGTAGTATAGCGGCGGGTGGTTCCTCCTACGAGCAGTACTTC. Translation: CASSIAAGGSSYEQYF. The whole variable domain, remainder taken from reference TRBV19 and TRBJ2-7, is DGGITQSPKYLFRKEGQNVTLSCEQNLNHDAMYWYRQDPGQGLRLIYYSQIVNDFQKGDIAEGYSVSREKKESFPLTVTSAQKNPTAFYLCASSIAAGGSSYEQYFGPGTRLTVT.

This clone showed up just a few times. The chain links TRBV15 to TRBJ2-7, with 7 bases matching TRBD1. Germline-derived CDR1 and CDR2 are LNHNV and YYDKDF (reference sequence). V lost 3 bases to trimming and J lost 0 bases; unmatched junction nucleotides: 2. The CDR3 is 14 residues long. The CDR3 DNA reads as TGTGCCACCAGCAGTGGGGACAGCTCCTACGAGCAGTACTTC. This encodes CATSSGDSSYEQYF.

As for this clone: A read error may account for a junction end that differs from germline. This sequence joins TRBV7-9 and TRBJ2-7; 9 bases map to TRBD1. From germline, CDR1 is SEHNR and CDR2 FQNEAQ (reference sequence). CDR3 length: 14 amino acids. CDR3 protein: CASSLTGGPYKQYF. The DNA of the CDR3 is TGTGCCAGCAGCCTGACAGGGGGGCCCTACAAGCAGTACTTC.

J is TRBJ1-4 and V is TRBV15; the match to TRBD1 covers 11 bases. The trim removed 0 bases at V and 6 bases at J, leaving 0 bases unmatched. This CDR3 has 15 residues. CDR1 and CDR2 (germline): LNHNV, YYDKDF (reference sequence). CDR3 region: CATSREGQGDEKLFF. The CDR3 DNA follows: TGTGCCACCAGCAGAGAGGGACAGGGGGATGAAAAACTGTTTTTT.

V and J are TRBV29-1 and TRBJ2-3, with a weak D call TRBD1 (6 bases). V was shortened by 7 bases and J by 2 bases, with 16 bases between the two germline ends. This CDR3 is built from 14 residues. CDR1 and CDR2 from the germline V gene are SQVTM and ANQGSEA. This chain's CDR3 is CSARDNLFTDTQYF. The DNA for the CDR3 is TGCAGCGCCAGGGACAACCTTTTCACAGATACGCAGTATTTT.

The chain uses TRBV7-9 and TRBJ1-2; 7 positions agree with TRBD1. Trimming took 2 bases from V and 0 from J; bases not matched to a gene: 3. Germline assignment: CDR1 SEHNR and CDR2 FQNEAQ (reference sequence). The length of the CDR3 is 15 residues. The CDR3 is CASSLPTGTNYGYTF. The DNA of the CDR3 is TGTGCCAGCAGCTTACCGACAGGGACTAACTATGGCTACACCTTC.

This clone was seen only a few times. This rearrangement joins TRBV6-5 to TRBJ2-2, with no clear D. Trimming took 6 bases from V and 9 from J, leaving 17 bases between them. This CDR3 is built from 14 residues. In germline, CDR1 is MNHEY, CDR2 SVGAGI. For the CDR3, the DNA is TGTGCCAGCAGCCCGGTGACCCACAGCCGGGAGCTGTTTTTT. Encoded protein: CASSPVTHSRELFF.

This clone was seen a handful of times. The chain joins TRBV7-2 to TRBJ1-1, with D hard to call. The CDR3 covers 15 residues. Germline values: CDR1 SGHTA, CDR2 FQGNSA. Deletions cut 3 bases from V and 1 base from J, with 12 bases between. DNA for the CDR3: TGTGCCAGCAGCTTTGCCCGTGGGCGGAACACTGAAGCTTTCTTT. Translating gives CASSFARGRNTEAFF.

The chain combines TRBV27 with TRBJ1-1, with 9 bases matching TRBD1. V dropped 11 bases and J dropped 12; count of bases not matched to a gene: 13. The CDR3 runs to 12 residues. Germline values: CDR1 MNHEY, CDR2 SMNVEV (reference sequence). The CDR3 is CASTGTGRQTFF. CDR3 DNA sequence: TGTGCCTCTACCGGGACAGGGCGTCAAACTTTCTTT.

The chain recombines TRBV5-1 with TRBJ1-2; D uncertain. Between the trimmed V and J ends, which lost 0 bases and 7 bases, there was a span of 7 bases. Per germline, CDR1 SGHRS and CDR2 YFSETQ. CDR3 length: 12 residues. The CDR3 protein is CASSLGGGGYTF. CDR3 DNA: TGCGCCAGCAGCTTGGGTGGAGGTGGCTACACCTTC.

The V call is TRBV11-2, the J call TRBJ2-3, with 7 bases aligning to TRBD2. The junction had 9 bases not matched to a gene; V was cut back by 5 bases and J by 4 bases. Germline assignment: CDR1 SGHAT and CDR2 FQNNGV. This CDR3 comprises 15 residues. CDR3 in DNA: TGTGCCAGCAGCCCGACTAGCTCTGGGCCAGATACGCAGTATTTT. Protein: CASSPTSSGPDTQYF.

The chain couples TRBV2 to TRBJ1-2, with D possibly being TRBD1 (5 bases). The germline V gene encodes CDR1 SNHLY and CDR2 FYNNEI. The CDR3 is made up of 14 amino acids. Trimming left V 8 bases short and J 0 bases short, with 13 bases between. The CDR3 region is CASVRGRANYGYTF. In DNA form, the CDR3 reads TGTGCCAGCGTACGGGGGAGGGCTAACTATGGCTACACCTTC.

The V gene is TRBV11-2, the J gene TRBJ2-3; D perhaps matches TRBD2 (7 bases). V lost 5 bases and J lost 5, with 17 bases in between. This CDR3 spans 15 amino acids. In germline, CDR1 is SGHAT, CDR2 FQNNGV. CDR3 amino acids: CASSPIAGEGDTQYF. The CDR3 coding sequence is TGTGCCAGCAGCCCCATTGCAGGGGAGGGAGATACGCAGTATTTT.

The genes are TRBV2 and TRBJ2-5; tentative D call: TRBD1 (6 bases). Trimming pared 4 bases from V and 2 bases from J, leaving 11 bases between. Germline assignment: CDR1 SNHLY and CDR2 FYNNEI. The CDR3 extends over 14 amino acids. CDR3 in amino acids: CASSAGTTQETQYF. The CDR3 DNA reads as TGTGCCAGCAGTGCCGGGACAACACAAGAGACCCAGTACTTC.

Here the CDR3 reads CASSEGRGAGTQYF. The CDR3 DNA follows: TGTGCCAGCAGTGAGGGCAGGGGGGCCGGGACCCAGTACTTC. J is TRBJ2-5 and V is TRBV6-1, with a weak D call TRBD1 (7 bases). Trimming took 3 bases from V and 7 from J, leaving 15 bases between them. The CDR3 consists of 14 residues. Germline V lookup: CDR1 MNHNS, CDR2 SASEGT.

CDR3 in amino acids: CASSEFDRALSTEAFF. DNA for the CDR3: TGTGCCAGCAGTGAGTTCGACAGGGCGTTGAGTACTGAAGCTTTCTTT. The J gene is TRBJ1-1, the V gene TRBV6-1; 7 bases match TRBD1. Trimming took 3 bases from V and 5 from J; bases not matched to a gene: 12. CDR3 length: 16 residues. The germline CDR1 and CDR2 sequences are MNHNS and SASEGT.